Listed below are T cell receptor beta chains from one sample, sequenced in a study of cytomegalovirus exposure and HLA in healthy donors. Assay: immunoSEQ multiplex PCR; the TCRdb copy retains only in-frame clones and omits some. This table has fewer than 400,000 clones, 86% appearing once. Material for sequencing was PBMCs. Receptor source: a woman aged 18-35 years in good health and CMV-seronegative. Each CDR3 is given with its conserved first and last residue. The D gene is left open where the match is weak. Only some rows state a clone size, as once, few, many or a class for expanded clones.

d_call: TRBD2; v_call: TRBV6-5; clone_size: -; j_call: TRBJ2-5; cdr3_length: 15; cdr3_nt: TGTGCCAGCACCCTCGGGGCGGGGGGAGGAGAGACCCAGTACTTC; cdr3_aa: CASTLGAGGGETQYF
d_call: TRBD1; v_call: TRBV15; clone_size: -; j_call: TRBJ1-1; cdr3_length: 15; cdr3_nt: TGTGCCACCAGCGAGGACGGGACAGGGCTTACTGAAGCTTTCTTT; cdr3_aa: CATSEDGTGLTEAFF
d_call: -; v_call: TRBV19; clone_size: -; j_call: TRBJ1-2; cdr3_length: 15; cdr3_nt: TGTGCCAGTAGTAACCCGACAGGAGGATTCTATGGCTACACCTTC; cdr3_aa: CASSNPTGGFYGYTF
d_call: TRBD1; v_call: TRBV29-1; clone_size: -; j_call: TRBJ2-2; cdr3_length: 15; cdr3_nt: TGCAGCGTTGAAGGGACAGGGGTAGGGACCGGGGAGCTGTTTTTT; cdr3_aa: CSVEGTGVGTGELFF
d_call: -; v_call: TRBV9; clone_size: -; j_call: TRBJ2-1; cdr3_length: 16; cdr3_nt: TGTGCCAGCAGTGATCCTCGGGAACAGGGTTTCAATGAGCAGTTCTTC; cdr3_aa: CASSDPREQGFNEQFF
d_call: -; v_call: TRBV4-1; clone_size: -; j_call: TRBJ2-5; cdr3_length: 15; cdr3_nt: TGCGCCAGCAGCCAAGGTCGGGGAGCGGAAGAGACCCAGTACTTC; cdr3_aa: CASSQGRGAEETQYF
d_call: -; v_call: TRBV9; clone_size: -; j_call: TRBJ1-2; cdr3_length: 14; cdr3_nt: TGTGCCAGCAGCGGGGGAGGGGTTGGCTATGGCTACACCTTC; cdr3_aa: CASSGGGVGYGYTF
d_call: TRBD2; v_call: TRBV7-2; clone_size: -; j_call: TRBJ2-7; cdr3_length: 16; cdr3_nt: TGTGCCAGCAGCATGGGACTAGCGGGAGAGATCTACGAGCAGTACTTC; cdr3_aa: CASSMGLAGEIYEQYF
d_call: -; v_call: TRBV7-9; clone_size: once; j_call: TRBJ1-2; cdr3_length: 15; cdr3_nt: TGTGCCAGCAGCTTAGGGCCGGAGACTAACTATGGCTACACCTTC; cdr3_aa: CASSLGPETNYGYTF
d_call: TRBD1; v_call: TRBV27; clone_size: -; j_call: TRBJ2-2; cdr3_length: 18; cdr3_nt: TGTGCCAGCAGTTTATCGATAACAGGGGGCGCGAACACCGGGGAGCTGTTTTTT; cdr3_aa: CASSLSITGGANTGELFF
d_call: TRBD1; v_call: TRBV19; clone_size: -; j_call: TRBJ2-1; cdr3_length: 15; cdr3_nt: TGTGCCAGTAGTACCGACAGGGGGCGCCTCAATGAGCAGTTCTTC; cdr3_aa: CASSTDRGRLNEQFF
d_call: TRBD1; v_call: TRBV5-6; clone_size: -; j_call: TRBJ1-1; cdr3_length: 15; cdr3_nt: TGTGCCAGCAGCCCACGGACAGGCCTGAACACTGAAGCTTTCTTT; cdr3_aa: CASSPRTGLNTEAFF
d_call: -; v_call: TRBV5-1; clone_size: -; j_call: TRBJ1-1; cdr3_length: 14; cdr3_nt: TGCGCCAGCAGCCCCCTCGAGGGGAGGACTGAAGCTTTCTTT; cdr3_aa: CASSPLEGRTEAFF
d_call: TRBD1; v_call: TRBV5-1; clone_size: -; j_call: TRBJ2-7; cdr3_length: 14; cdr3_nt: TGCGCCAGTACTACCGGGACAGCATCCTACGAGCAGTACTTC; cdr3_aa: CASTTGTASYEQYF
d_call: -; v_call: TRBV15; clone_size: few; j_call: TRBJ2-2; cdr3_length: 15; cdr3_nt: TGTGCCACCAGCAGAGATATCGCGAACACCGGGGAGCTGTTTTTT; cdr3_aa: CATSRDIANTGELFF